This TCR beta chain was identified in a study of spatial heterogeneity in lung cancer. Germline assignment: CDR1 SGHRS and CDR2 YFSETQ. V gave up 5 bases and J gave up 0 bases; unmatched junction bases: 9. The CDR3 consists of 16 residues. A few counts support this clonotype. Every molecule of TCR cDNA had its own unique molecular identifier. In TCRdb, the 5' RACE reads were re-called with MiXCR into one record per CDR3 protein. This sample carries tens of thousands of distinct CDR3 sequences, under 8.5% of them seen once, and the ten largest clones take under 8%. Time point indicated: sample taken at primary tumor resection.

This sequence joins TRBV5-1 and TRBJ1-1; 8 positions agree with TRBD1. The receptor was derived from a male donor with early-stage non-small cell lung cancer. This specimen consisted of PBMCs, obtained at surgery. Here the CDR3 reads CASRYTGGEMNTEAFF. The CDR3 region has the DNA TGCGCCAGCAGATATACAGGGGGAGAAATGAACACTGAAGCTTTCTTT.